The present T cell receptor beta chain was sequenced within a study of OX40 agonist ivuxolimab in advanced cancers. Study-wide background: Administration of intravenous ivuxolimab to patients occurred every 2 weeks at 0.01 to 10 mg/kg. General study findings and limits: Several nonresponders also turned out to have low normalized T-cell clonal expansion.

Comment on this clone: Its antigen is not identified.

Trimming stripped 5 bases from V and 0 bases from J, with 13 bases between. There are 15 residues in the CDR3. Germline V gene sequence: CDR1 LNHNV, CDR2 YYDKDF (reference sequence). This table comes from immunoSEQ multiplex PCR, and its TCRdb copy is limited to in-frame clones, with some not included. The repertoire consists of tens of thousands of clones, with roughly 90% occurring once and the leading ten covering 0.55% to 0.65%. Here the sequenced sample was CD4+ or CD8+ T cells sorted from blood, taken in a trial of the OX40 agonist ivuxolimab. The V call is TRBV15, the J call TRBJ1-1; TRBD1 is a possible D gene (5 bases). The receptor's source is an adult with an advanced solid tumor such as melanoma, head and neck, liver or kidney cancer. This CDR3 reads CATSEGSGLNTEAFF. Written as DNA, the CDR3 is TGTGCCACCAGCGAGGGGAGCGGACTGAACACTGAAGCTTTCTTT.